This T cell receptor beta chain was profiled in a study of blood T cell repertoires in COVID-19. Method: immunoSEQ multiplex PCR; TCRdb's copy keeps in-frame clones and lacks some. Altogether some 120,000 clones are present, roughly four fifths being singletons, with the ten largest covering under 14%. Germline V lookup: CDR1 MNHEY, CDR2 SMNVEV (reference sequence). V was pared by 3 bases and J by 6 bases, with 17 bases between. This CDR3 is built from 15 residues. V is TRBV27 and J is TRBJ1-2; possible D gene TRBD1, 5 bases. What was sequenced was peripheral blood. This clonotype originated in a human donor in a cohort sampled during active COVID-19. In DNA form, the CDR3 reads TGTGCCAGCAGTTTCTCATCAGGGTCCCAAAATGGCTACACCTTC. Translating gives CASSFSSGSQNGYTF.